A single sample is the source of the 8 T cell receptor beta chains below, sequenced in a study of blood T cell repertoires in COVID-19. The table came from immunoSEQ multiplex PCR; TCRdb's copy has only in-frame clones and leaves some out. The repertoire holds under 350,000 clones, with approximately 86% as singletons. Material: PBMCs or T cells enriched from blood (not recorded which). The receptors were gathered from a woman aged 40 to 50 with acute COVID-19.

The chain is built from TRBV5-1 and TRBJ2-6; 7 bases agree with TRBD1. The junction had 6 bases not matched to a gene; V was cut back by 0 bases and J by 0 bases. The CDR3 covers 18 residues. CDR1 and CDR2 (germline): SGHRS, YFSETQ. In nucleotides, the CDR3 is TGCGCCAGCAGCTTGGCCCCAGGGGGTAGCTCTGGGGCCAACGTCCTGACTTTC. It is translated as CASSLAPGGSSGANVLTF.

CDR3 region: CASSLPGFNEKLFF. DNA of the CDR3: TGTGCCAGCTCATTACCGGGATTTAATGAAAAACTGTTTTTT. This chain joins TRBV18 and TRBJ1-4; no reliable D call. Germline CDR1 and CDR2: KGHSH and LQKENI. The V and J ends lost 5 bases and 4 bases respectively, with 11 bases between them. This CDR3 has 14 amino acids.

This rearrangement joins TRBV27 to TRBJ2-3; 7 bases are a match to TRBD2. Germline assignment: CDR1 MNHEY and CDR2 SMNVEV (reference sequence). The CDR3 consists of 16 residues. The V segment lost 5 bases and the J segment 2 bases; nucleotides outside the gene matches: 10. The CDR3 sequence is CASSTSGGSLTDTQYF. As DNA, the CDR3 is TGTGCCAGCAGTACCTCGGGGGGTTCCCTCACAGATACGCAGTATTTT.

This sequence joins TRBV7-9 and TRBJ1-1, with 7 bases identical to TRBD1. Germline V gene lookup returns CDR1 SEHNR and CDR2 FQNEAQ (reference sequence). The CDR3 runs 14 residues. After removal of 5 bases from V and 6 bases from J, the junction contained 9 bases not matched to a gene. CDR3 nucleotide sequence: TGTGCCAGCAGCGCCCAGGGGGTTAGCGCTGAAGCTTTCTTT. As protein: CASSAQGVSAEAFF.

The chain joins TRBV28 to TRBJ2-4, with a weak D call TRBD2 (6 bases). The CDR3 covers 13 residues. Germline V gives CDR1 MDHEN, CDR2 SYDVKM. V shed 3 bases and J shed 5 bases, with 8 bases lying between them. The DNA for the CDR3 is TGTGCCAGCAGTTTGGGAGGTGAAAACATTCAGTACTTC. Translated: CASSLGGENIQYF. The full variable domain, in which reference TRBV28 and TRBJ2-4 provide the parts outside the CDR3, is DVKVTQSSRYLVKRTGEKVFLECVQDMDHENMFWYRQDPGLGLRLIYFSYDVKMKEKGDIPEGYSVSREKKERFSLILESASTNQTSMYLCASSLGGENIQYFGAGTRLSVL.

J is TRBJ2-1 and V is TRBV14; 8 bases agree with TRBD2. J gave up 6 bases and V 1 base, and 2 bases lay outside the gene matches. CDR3 length: 14 amino acids. The germline V gene has CDR1 SGHDN and CDR2 FVKESK. The CDR3 sequence is CASSQALAVNEQFF. The DNA for the CDR3 is TGTGCCAGCAGCCAAGCACTAGCGGTCAATGAGCAGTTCTTC.

The chain couples TRBV2 to TRBJ1-3; the D is unclear. The CDR3 is 16 residues long. Trimming pared 8 bases from V and 4 bases from J, leaving 21 bases between. CDR1 and CDR2 (germline): SNHLY, FYNNEI. CDR3 DNA: TGTGCCAGCGCCCGAGACTCGCCGGCAGCCGGAAACACCATATATTTT. It is translated as CASARDSPAAGNTIYF.

The chain joins TRBV5-4 to TRBJ1-1; TRBD1 agrees at 7 bases. From germline, CDR1 is SGHNT and CDR2 YYREEE (reference sequence). J lost 6 bases, V lost 0 bases, and 11 bases had no gene match. This CDR3 spans 16 amino acids. The CDR3 nucleotides are TGTGCCAGCAGCTTGGCGCAGGGGGGATGGTGGTCTGAAGCTTTCTTT. This sequence encodes CASSLAQGGWWSEAFF.